The next 3 T cell receptor beta chains were all read from a single sample in a study of T cell repertoires in cytomegalovirus infection. TCRdb re-called the reads through MiXCR, storing one row per CDR3 protein. The sample carries nearly 650,000 distinct CDR3 sequences, about 24% recorded once. Sequences were obtained from CD8+ T cells from PBMCs. Source of these receptors: a human donor in good health (CMV status not recorded). Some clones in this sample may be carry-over from other donors' samples.

The chain uses TRBV28 and TRBJ1-6, with 7 bases aligning to TRBD1. Germline-derived CDR1 and CDR2 are MDHEN and SYDVKM. V shed 6 bases and J 10 bases; nucleotides not matched to a gene: 15. The CDR3 runs 16 residues. The CDR3 region is CASSPRQGYLGSPLHF. The CDR3 DNA sequence: TGTGCCAGCAGCCCGCGACAGGGCTACTTGGGCTCACCCCTCCACTTT.

This clonotype has a handful of counts. This chain uses TRBV7-9 with TRBJ1-2; D might be TRBD1 (5 bases). Germline V CDR1 and CDR2: SEHNR, FQNEAQ (reference sequence). The CDR3 sequence is 13 residues long. V shed 5 bases and J shed 6 bases, with 13 bases lying between them. The CDR3 is CASSPGVGDGYTF. The CDR3, as DNA: TGTGCCAGCAGCCCGGGGGTAGGAGATGGCTACACCTTC.

The V and J genes are TRBV6-5 and TRBJ1-1, with 8 bases identical to TRBD1. CDR1 is MNHEY and CDR2 is SVGAGI in the germline V gene. J lost 4 bases, V lost 1 base, and 5 bases had no gene match. CDR3 length equals 15 residues. The CDR3 DNA sequence: TGTGCCAGCAGTTACTTACAGGGGGAGCCCACTGAAGCTTTCTTT. Its translation: CASSYLQGEPTEAFF.